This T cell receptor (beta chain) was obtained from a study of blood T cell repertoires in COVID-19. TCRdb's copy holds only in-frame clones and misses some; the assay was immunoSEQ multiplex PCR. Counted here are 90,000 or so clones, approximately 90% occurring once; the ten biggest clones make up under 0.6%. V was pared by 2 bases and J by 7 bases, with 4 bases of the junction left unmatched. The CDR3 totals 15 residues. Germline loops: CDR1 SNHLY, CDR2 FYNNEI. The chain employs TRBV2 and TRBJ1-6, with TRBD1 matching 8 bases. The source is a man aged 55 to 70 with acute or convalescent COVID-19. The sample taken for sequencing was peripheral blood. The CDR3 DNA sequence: TGTGCCAGCAGTGAATGGGGGGACAGGAATTCACCCCTCCACTTT. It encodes CASSEWGDRNSPLHF.